What follows are 10 T cell receptor beta chains derived from one specimen sequenced in a study of regulatory T cells in long-lasting Graves disease. According to the study, TCR beta libraries were built with iRepertoire HTBI primers and CDR3-region Arm-PCR. TCRdb re-called the multiplex PCR reads with MiXCR, one entry per CDR3 protein. The sample comprises a few hundred thousand distinct CDR3 sequences, around 20% of which are singletons, and 26% rests with the top ten. Indicated time point: persistent/refractory GD, antithyroid drugs over 5 years with positive TRAb. Extracted RNA from PBMCs served as the source of the TCR library. The sequenced sample was peripheral blood mononuclear cells (PBMCs), obtained when the disease was refractory, from a patient treated with antithyroid drugs. These receptors all come from a female donor with Graves disease.

This clonotype was counted at least ten times. The rearrangement uses TRBV6-5 and TRBJ1-2; a possible D gene is TRBD1 (5 bases). V lost 0 bases, J lost 7 bases, and 9 bases lay in between. The length of the CDR3 is 13 residues. CDR1 and CDR2 from the germline V gene are MNHEY and SVGAGI. CDR3 in DNA: TGTGCCAGCAGTTACTCCCAAGACAGTGGCTACACCTTC. This gives the protein CASSYSQDSGYTF.

This clonotype was detected a few times. The rearrangement links TRBV6-1 to TRBJ1-2, with TRBD1 matching 9 bases. Germline V gene lookup returns CDR1 MNHNS and CDR2 SASEGT. The CDR3 has 13 amino acids. V was clipped by 6 bases and J by 8 bases; unmatched bases: 7. The CDR3 DNA is TGTGCCAGCAGCCAAGGACAGGGGCGGGGCTACACCTTC. Its protein is CASSQGQGRGYTF.

There are a few counts of this clonotype. The V gene is TRBV30, the J gene TRBJ1-6; TRBD1 is a possible D gene (5 bases). The V gene lost 2 bases and the J gene lost 3 bases, with 14 bases spanning the gap. CDR1 is GTSNPN and CDR2 is SVGIG in the germline V gene (reference sequence). The CDR3 contains 16 residues. The CDR3 sequence is CAWSPREPNYNSPLHF. In nucleotides, the CDR3 is TGTGCCTGGAGTCCCAGGGAACCGAACTATAATTCACCCCTCCACTTT. The complete variable domain, with remaining parts taken from reference TRBV30 and TRBJ1-6, reads SQTIHQWPATLVQPVGSPLSLECTVEGTSNPNLYWYRQAAGRGLQLLFYSVGIGQISSEVPQNLSASRPQDRQFILSSKKLLLSDSGFYLCAWSPREPNYNSPLHFGNGTRLTVT.

The rearrangement links TRBV29-1 to TRBJ2-2; TRBD1 aligns across 8 bases. Germline values: CDR1 SQVTM, CDR2 ANQGSEA. The J segment lost 4 bases and the V segment lost 6 bases, leaving 10 bases of the junction unmatched. This CDR3 region has 15 residues. In nucleotides, the CDR3 is TGCAGCGTCTCCCGGACAGGGTCGGGCACCGGGGAGCTGTTTTTT. This gives the protein CSVSRTGSGTGELFF.

In its sample, this clonotype was seen once. A much larger clone lies a single base off, so this may be a read error. DNA of the CDR3: TGTGCCAGCAGTTTATCGGGGATGGGCTACACCTTC. As protein: CASSLSGMGYTF. The chain has TRBV27 and TRBJ1-2; D gene ambiguous. V was trimmed by 0 bases and J by 8 bases, leaving 7 bases between them. The V gene's germline CDR1 is MNHEY and CDR2 SMNVEV (reference sequence). CDR3 length equals 12 residues.

The sample holds many counts of this clonotype. CDR3 residues: CAWSRQGDEQYF. The CDR3 DNA reads as TGTGCCTGGAGTAGGCAGGGCGACGAGCAGTACTTC. V is TRBV30 and J is TRBJ2-7, with a possible D match to TRBD1 (5 bases). The CDR3 totals 12 residues. Germline V lookup: CDR1 GTSNPN, CDR2 SVGIG (reference sequence). The germline V and J ends were trimmed by 2 bases and 5 bases, with 10 bases remaining between them.

This clonotype has a handful of counts. A much larger clone differs by one base, so this may be a read error. The CDR3 nucleotides are TGTGCCAGCAGGGCTAGTGACTACGAGCAGTACTTC. Amino acid sequence: CASRASDYEQYF. The chain couples TRBV2 to TRBJ2-7; the D is unclear. V lost 6 bases and J 3 bases, leaving 9 bases between the germline ends. CDR1 is SNHLY and CDR2 is FYNNEI in the germline V gene. CDR3 length: 12 amino acids.

V is TRBV20-1 and J is TRBJ1-1; possibly TRBD1 for D (6 bases). Per the germline V gene, CDR1 is DFQATT and CDR2 is SNEGSKA (reference sequence). There are 15 residues in the CDR3. Trimming left V 4 bases short and J 3 bases short, with 18 bases between. DNA for the CDR3: TGCAGTGCTATACCCCAGGGACAAGGCTACACTGAAGCTTTCTTT. It is translated as CSAIPQGQGYTEAFF.

This clonotype was detected ten times or more. This chain joins TRBV19 and TRBJ1-2; D not certain. Per the germline V gene, CDR1 is LNHDA and CDR2 is SQIVND (reference sequence). V was pared by 4 bases and J by 8 bases, with 8 bases between. CDR3 size: 11 residues. CDR3 sequence reads: CASSRPPGYTF. In DNA form, the CDR3 reads TGTGCCAGTAGTAGGCCGCCCGGCTACACCTTC. The entire variable domain, with the rest obtained from reference TRBV19 and TRBJ1-2, is as follows: DGGITQSPKYLFRKEGQNVTLSCEQNLNHDAMYWYRQDPGQGLRLIYYSQIVNDFQKGDIAEGYSVSREKKESFPLTVTSAQKNPTAFYLCASSRPPGYTFGSGTRLTVV.

Regarding this clonotype: One base away lies a much larger clone, so this may be a sequencing read error. The V and J genes are TRBV2 and TRBJ2-7; D possibly corresponds to TRBD1 (6 bases). This CDR3 region has 13 residues. Trimming cost V 6 bases and J 2 bases, with 11 bases left between them. CDR1 and CDR2 (germline): SNHLY, FYNNEI. CDR3 sequence: CASRQGQTYEQYF. The CDR3 DNA reads as TGTGCCAGCAGACAGGGCCAAACCTACGAGCAGTACTTC.